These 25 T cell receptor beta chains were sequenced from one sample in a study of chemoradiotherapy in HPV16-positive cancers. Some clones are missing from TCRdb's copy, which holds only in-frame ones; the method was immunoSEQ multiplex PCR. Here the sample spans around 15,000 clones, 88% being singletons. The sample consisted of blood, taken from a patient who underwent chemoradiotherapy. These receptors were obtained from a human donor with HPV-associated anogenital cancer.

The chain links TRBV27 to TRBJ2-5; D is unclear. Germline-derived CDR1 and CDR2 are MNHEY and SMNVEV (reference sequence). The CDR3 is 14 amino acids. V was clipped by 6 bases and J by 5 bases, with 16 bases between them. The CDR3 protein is CASSRVAWRETQYF. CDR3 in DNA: TGTGCCAGCAGCCGCGTAGCCTGGCGTGAGACCCAGTACTTC.

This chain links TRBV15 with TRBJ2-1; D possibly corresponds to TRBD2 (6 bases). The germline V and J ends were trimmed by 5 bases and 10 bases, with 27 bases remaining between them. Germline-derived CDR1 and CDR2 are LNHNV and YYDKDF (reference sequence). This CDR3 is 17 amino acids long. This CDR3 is CATSDGGLGFRPVEQFF. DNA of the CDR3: TGTGCCACCAGCGACGGAGGGTTGGGGTTCCGACCTGTGGAGCAGTTCTTC.

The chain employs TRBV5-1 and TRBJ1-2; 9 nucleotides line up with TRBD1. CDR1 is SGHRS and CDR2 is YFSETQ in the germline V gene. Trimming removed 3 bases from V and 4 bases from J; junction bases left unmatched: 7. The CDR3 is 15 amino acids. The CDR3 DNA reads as TGCGCCAGCAGCTCGGGACAGGGTGGGGGCTATGGCTACACCTTC. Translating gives CASSSGQGGGYGYTF.

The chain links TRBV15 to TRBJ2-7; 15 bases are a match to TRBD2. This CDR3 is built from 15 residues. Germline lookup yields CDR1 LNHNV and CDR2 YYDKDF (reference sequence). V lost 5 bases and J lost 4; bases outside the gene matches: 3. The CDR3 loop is CATSGGLAGGYEQYF. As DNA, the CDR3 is TGTGCCACCAGCGGGGGACTAGCGGGGGGATACGAGCAGTACTTC.

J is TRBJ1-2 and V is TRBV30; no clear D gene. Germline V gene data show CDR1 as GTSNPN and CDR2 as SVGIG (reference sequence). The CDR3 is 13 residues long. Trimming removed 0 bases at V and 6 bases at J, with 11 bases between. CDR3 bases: TGTGCCTGGAGTGTTAAGGGTTTGGATGGCTACACCTTC. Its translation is CAWSVKGLDGYTF.

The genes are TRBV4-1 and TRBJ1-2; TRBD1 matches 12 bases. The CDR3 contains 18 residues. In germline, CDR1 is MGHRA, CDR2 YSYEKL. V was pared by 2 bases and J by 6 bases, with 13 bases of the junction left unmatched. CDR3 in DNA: TGCGCCAGCAGCCAAATTTCCCCGGGACAGGGGGCGACAGATGGCTACACCTTC. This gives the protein CASSQISPGQGATDGYTF.

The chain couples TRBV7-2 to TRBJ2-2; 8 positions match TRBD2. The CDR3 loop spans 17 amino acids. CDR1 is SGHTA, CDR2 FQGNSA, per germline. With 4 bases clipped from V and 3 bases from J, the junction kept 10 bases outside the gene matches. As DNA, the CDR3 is TGTGCCAGCAGCTCCGCGGGAGGCGGGAGTTACACCGGGGAGCTGTTTTTT. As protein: CASSSAGGGSYTGELFF.

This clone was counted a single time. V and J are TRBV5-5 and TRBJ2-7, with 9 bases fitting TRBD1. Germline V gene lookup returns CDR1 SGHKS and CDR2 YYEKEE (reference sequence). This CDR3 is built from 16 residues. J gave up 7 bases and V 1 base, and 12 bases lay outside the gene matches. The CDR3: CASSLFQGTGSGEQYF. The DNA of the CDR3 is TGTGCCAGCAGCTTGTTTCAAGGGACAGGGTCGGGAGAGCAGTACTTC. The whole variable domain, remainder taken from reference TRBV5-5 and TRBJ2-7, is DAGVTQSPTHLIKTRGQQVTLRCSPISGHKSVSWYQQVLGQGPQFIFQYYEKEERGRGNFPDRFSARQFPNYSSELNVNALLLGDSALYLCASSLFQGTGSGEQYFGPGTRLTVT.

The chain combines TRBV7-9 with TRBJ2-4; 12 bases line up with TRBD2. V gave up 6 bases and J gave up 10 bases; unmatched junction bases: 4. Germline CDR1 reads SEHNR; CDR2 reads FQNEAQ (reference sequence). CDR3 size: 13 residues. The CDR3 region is CASSLLAGGIQYF. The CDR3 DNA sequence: TGTGCCAGCAGTTTACTAGCGGGAGGAATTCAGTACTTC.

CDR3 sequence reads: CASSSDPTYEQYF. The CDR3 nucleotides are TGTGCCAGCAGCTCAGACCCAACCTACGAGCAGTACTTC. The rearrangement joins TRBV14 to TRBJ2-7; D is unresolved. Germline V gives CDR1 SGHDN, CDR2 FVKESK. V lost 5 bases and J 2 bases, leaving 10 bases between the germline ends. This CDR3 comprises 13 residues.

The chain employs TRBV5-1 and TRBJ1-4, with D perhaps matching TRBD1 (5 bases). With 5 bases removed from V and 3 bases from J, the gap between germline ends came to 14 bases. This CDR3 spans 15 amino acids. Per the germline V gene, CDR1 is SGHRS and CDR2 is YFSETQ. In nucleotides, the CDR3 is TGCGCCAGCAGACTTACGACAGCCTCTAATGAAAAACTGTTTTTT. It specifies CASRLTTASNEKLFF.

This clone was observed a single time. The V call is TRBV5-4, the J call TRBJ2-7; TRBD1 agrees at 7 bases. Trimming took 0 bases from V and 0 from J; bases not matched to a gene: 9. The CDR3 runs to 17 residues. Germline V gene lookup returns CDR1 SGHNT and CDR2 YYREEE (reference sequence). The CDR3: CASSLASGTASSYEQYF. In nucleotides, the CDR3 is TGTGCCAGCAGCTTGGCCTCAGGGACAGCTAGCTCCTACGAGCAGTACTTC.

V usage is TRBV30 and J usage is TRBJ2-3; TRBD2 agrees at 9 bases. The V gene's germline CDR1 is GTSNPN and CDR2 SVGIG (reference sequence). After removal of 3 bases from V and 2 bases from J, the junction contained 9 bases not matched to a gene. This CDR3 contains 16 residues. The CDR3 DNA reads TGTGCCTGGAGCGCGGGGGGGAGTCGGGTCACAGATACGCAGTATTTT. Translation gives CAWSAGGSRVTDTQYF.

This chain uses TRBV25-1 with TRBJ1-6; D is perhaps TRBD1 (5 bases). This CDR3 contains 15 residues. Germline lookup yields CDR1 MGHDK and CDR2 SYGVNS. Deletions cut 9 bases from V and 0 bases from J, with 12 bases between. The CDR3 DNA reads TGTGCCAGAGTCAGGGCCCCCTCCTATAATTCACCCCTCCACTTT. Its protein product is CARVRAPSYNSPLHF. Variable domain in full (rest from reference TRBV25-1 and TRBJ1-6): EADIYQTPRYLVIGTGKKITLECSQTMGHDKMYWYQQDPGMELHLIHYSYGVNSTEKGDLSSESTVSRIRTEHFPLTLESARPSHTSQYLCARVRAPSYNSPLHFGNGTRLTVT.

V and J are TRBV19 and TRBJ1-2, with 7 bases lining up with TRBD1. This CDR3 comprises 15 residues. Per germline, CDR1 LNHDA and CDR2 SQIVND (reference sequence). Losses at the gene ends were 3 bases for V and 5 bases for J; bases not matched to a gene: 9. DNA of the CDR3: TGTGCCAGTAGTATGGCACGGGACAGAAAGTATGGCTACACCTTC. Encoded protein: CASSMARDRKYGYTF.

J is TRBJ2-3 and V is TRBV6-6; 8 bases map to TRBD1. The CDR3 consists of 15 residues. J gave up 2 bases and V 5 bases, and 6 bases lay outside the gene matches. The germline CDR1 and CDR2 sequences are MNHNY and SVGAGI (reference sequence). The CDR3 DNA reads TGTGCCAGCAGTCGAGGGACAGGCCCCACAGATACGCAGTATTTT. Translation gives CASSRGTGPTDTQYF.

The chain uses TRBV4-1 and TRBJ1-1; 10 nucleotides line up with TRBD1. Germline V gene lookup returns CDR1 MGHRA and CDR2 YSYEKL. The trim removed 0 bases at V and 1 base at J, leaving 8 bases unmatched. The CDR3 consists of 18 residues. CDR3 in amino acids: CASSQDARTGGGNTEAFF. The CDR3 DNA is TGCGCCAGCAGCCAAGACGCCCGGACAGGGGGAGGGAACACTGAAGCTTTCTTT.

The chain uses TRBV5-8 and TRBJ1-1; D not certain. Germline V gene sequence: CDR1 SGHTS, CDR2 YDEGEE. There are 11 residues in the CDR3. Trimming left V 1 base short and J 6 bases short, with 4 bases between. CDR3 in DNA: TGTGCCAGCAGCTTGTTCGCTGAAGCTTTCTTT. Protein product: CASSLFAEAFF.

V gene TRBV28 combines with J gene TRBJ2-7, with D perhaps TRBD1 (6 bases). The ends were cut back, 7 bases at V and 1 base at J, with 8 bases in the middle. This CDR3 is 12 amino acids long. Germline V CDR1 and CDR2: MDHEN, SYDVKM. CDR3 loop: CASTQGSYEQYF. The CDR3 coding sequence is TGTGCCAGCACCCAGGGGTCCTACGAGCAGTACTTC. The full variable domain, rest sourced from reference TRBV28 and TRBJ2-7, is DVKVTQSSRYLVKRTGEKVFLECVQDMDHENMFWYRQDPGLGLRLIYFSYDVKMKEKGDIPEGYSVSREKKERFSLILESASTNQTSMYLCASTQGSYEQYFGPGTRLTVT.

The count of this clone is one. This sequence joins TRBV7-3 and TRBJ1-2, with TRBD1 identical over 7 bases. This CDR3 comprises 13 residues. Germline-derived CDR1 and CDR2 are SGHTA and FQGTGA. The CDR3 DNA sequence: TGTTTAATCGACAGGGTCGTCTACTATGGCTACACCTTC. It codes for CLIDRVVYYGYTF.

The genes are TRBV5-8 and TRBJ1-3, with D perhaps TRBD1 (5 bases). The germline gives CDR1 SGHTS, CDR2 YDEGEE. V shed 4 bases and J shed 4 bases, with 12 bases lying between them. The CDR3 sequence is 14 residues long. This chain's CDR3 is CASSGWGSGNTIYF. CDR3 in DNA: TGTGCCAGCAGCGGTTGGGGGAGCGGAAACACCATATATTTT.

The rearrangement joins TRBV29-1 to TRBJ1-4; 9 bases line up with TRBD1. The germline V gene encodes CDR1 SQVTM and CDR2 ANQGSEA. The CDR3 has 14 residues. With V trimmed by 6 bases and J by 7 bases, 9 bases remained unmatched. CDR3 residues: CSVNNRGRREKLFF. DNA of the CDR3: TGCAGCGTGAACAACAGGGGGCGGCGTGAAAAACTGTTTTTT.

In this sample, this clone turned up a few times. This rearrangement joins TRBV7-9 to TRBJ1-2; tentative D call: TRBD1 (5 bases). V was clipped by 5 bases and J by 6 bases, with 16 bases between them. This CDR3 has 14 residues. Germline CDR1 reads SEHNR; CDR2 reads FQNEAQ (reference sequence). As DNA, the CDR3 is TGTGCCAGCAGCACCCGGGAGGGGCTGAATGGCTACACCTTC. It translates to CASSTREGLNGYTF.

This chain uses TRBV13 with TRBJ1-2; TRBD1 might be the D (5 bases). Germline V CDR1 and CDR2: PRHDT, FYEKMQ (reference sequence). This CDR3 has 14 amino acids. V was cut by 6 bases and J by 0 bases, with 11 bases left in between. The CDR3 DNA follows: TGTGCCAGCAGAAGTCTGGGGGCTAACTATGGCTACACCTTC. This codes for CASRSLGANYGYTF.

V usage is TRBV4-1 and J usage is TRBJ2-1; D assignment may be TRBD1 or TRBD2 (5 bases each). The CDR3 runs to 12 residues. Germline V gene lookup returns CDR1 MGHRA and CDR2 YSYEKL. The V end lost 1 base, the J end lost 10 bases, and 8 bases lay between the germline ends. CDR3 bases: TGCGCCAGCAGCCAAGCGGGGCGGGAGCAGTTCTTC. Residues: CASSQAGREQFF.